This T cell receptor beta chain was sequenced in a study of T cell repertoires in cytomegalovirus infection. Via MiXCR, TCRdb re-called the reads, giving one row per CDR3 protein. The table records a few hundred thousand distinct CDR3 sequences, approximately 18% of them present only once. This clonotype was counted ten times or more. Trimming cost V 4 bases and J 4 bases; bases outside gene matches: 6. The CDR3 consists of 15 residues. The V gene is TRBV12-3 or TRBV12-4, the J gene TRBJ2-3, with 9 bases lining up with TRBD1. The sequence was collected from a human donor in good health (CMV status not recorded). Some clones in this sample may be carry-over from other donors' samples. The material sequenced was PBMCs. The chain's CDR3 is CASSSFGQGPDTQYF. CDR3 DNA: TGTGCCAGCAGTTCATTTGGACAGGGGCCAGATACGCAGTATTTT.